This TCR beta chain was obtained from a study of cytomegalovirus exposure and HLA in healthy donors. The CDR3 loop spans 14 amino acids. The V gene lost 6 bases and the J gene lost 5 bases, with 16 bases spanning the gap. CDR1 is SNHLY, CDR2 FYNNEI, per germline. As for this clone: What it recognizes is unknown.

Profiling relied on immunoSEQ multiplex PCR, and the TCRdb table lists in-frame clones only, not all of them. The sample yields about 400,000 clones, 86% seen once. Study conclusions and caveats: The study put some 150 TCR beta chains on its list as cytomegalovirus-associated.

The sequence came from a woman aged 18-29 years in good health and CMV-seronegative. Sequenced input: PBMCs. The V gene is TRBV2, the J gene TRBJ2-5; TRBD2 might be the D (6 bases). CDR3 sequence reads: CASSGTQVGETQYF. Written as DNA, the CDR3 is TGTGCCAGCAGCGGGACTCAGGTCGGGGAGACCCAGTACTTC.